A single sample gave rise to the 5 T cell receptor beta chains below, sequenced in a study of shared clonotypes between healthy human individuals. TCRdb's table, derived via immunoSEQ multiplex PCR, lists solely in-frame clones and lacks some. The sample includes roughly 2.1 million clones, about 93% of them seen just once. Terminally differentiated effector memory CD45RA+ cells were left out of the naive CD8 fraction, which was CD45RO-negative and positively selected for CCR7. The sequenced sample consisted of naive CD8+ T cells from PBMCs. The receptors were sampled from a man between 18 and 35 years old in good health. Some clones in this sample may be carry-over from other donors' samples.

The CDR3 loop reads CATSSRDTYSYEQYF. Written as DNA, the CDR3 is TGTGCCACCAGCTCCCGGGACACCTACTCCTACGAGCAGTACTTC. The chain combines TRBV15 with TRBJ2-7, with D perhaps TRBD1 (6 bases). Germline loops: CDR1 LNHNV, CDR2 YYDKDF (reference sequence). This CDR3 comprises 15 residues. With 5 bases removed from V and 0 bases from J, the gap between germline ends came to 14 bases.

The V gene is TRBV7-9, the J gene TRBJ2-1; the match to TRBD2 covers 7 bases. Germline assignment: CDR1 SEHNR and CDR2 FQNEAQ (reference sequence). The CDR3 sequence is 16 residues long. V was pared by 1 base and J by 2 bases, with 5 bases of the junction left unmatched. The CDR3 coding sequence is TGTGCCAGCAGCTTAGTGAGCGGGATTACCTACAATGAGCAGTTCTTC. This codes for CASSLVSGITYNEQFF.

In this sample, this clone turned up once. V and J are TRBV9 and TRBJ2-3; D remains ambiguous. The CDR3 loop spans 13 amino acids. Between the trimmed V and J ends, which lost 1 base and 3 bases, there was a span of 6 bases. Germline CDR1 SGDLS, CDR2 YYNGEE. The CDR3 spells CASSVKRTDTQYF. The CDR3 nucleotides are TGTGCCAGCAGCGTAAAGAGGACAGATACGCAGTATTTT.

The chain links TRBV14 to TRBJ2-5; D could derive from TRBD1 or TRBD2 (7 bases each). CDR3 length: 15 residues. In germline, CDR1 is SGHDN, CDR2 FVKESK. V was pared by 3 bases and J by 5 bases, with 16 bases between. CDR3 coding DNA: TGTGCCAGCAGCCACGATTACAGGGGAGGGGAGACCCAGTACTTC. Its protein product is CASSHDYRGGETQYF.

The chain recombines TRBV25-1 with TRBJ2-5; D gene uncertain. The germline CDR1 and CDR2 sequences are MGHDK and SYGVNS. The CDR3 contains 13 residues. V was shortened by 8 bases and J by 2 bases, with 12 bases between the two germline ends. The CDR3 here is CASEMGIQETQYF. CDR3 bases: TGTGCCAGCGAGATGGGGATACAAGAGACCCAGTACTTC.